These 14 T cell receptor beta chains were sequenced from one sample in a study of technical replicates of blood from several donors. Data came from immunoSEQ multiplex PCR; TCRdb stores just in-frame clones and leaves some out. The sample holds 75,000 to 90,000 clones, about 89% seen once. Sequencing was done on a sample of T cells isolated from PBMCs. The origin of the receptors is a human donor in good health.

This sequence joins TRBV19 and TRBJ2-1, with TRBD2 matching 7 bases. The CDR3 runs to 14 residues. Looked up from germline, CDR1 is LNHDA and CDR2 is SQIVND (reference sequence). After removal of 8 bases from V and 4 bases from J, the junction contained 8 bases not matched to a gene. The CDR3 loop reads CASQPGLQYNEQFF. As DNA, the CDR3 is TGTGCCAGTCAACCGGGACTACAGTACAATGAGCAGTTCTTC. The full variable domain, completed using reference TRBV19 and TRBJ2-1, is DGGITQSPKYLFRKEGQNVTLSCEQNLNHDAMYWYRQDPGQGLRLIYYSQIVNDFQKGDIAEGYSVSREKKESFPLTVTSAQKNPTAFYLCASQPGLQYNEQFFGPGTRLTVL.

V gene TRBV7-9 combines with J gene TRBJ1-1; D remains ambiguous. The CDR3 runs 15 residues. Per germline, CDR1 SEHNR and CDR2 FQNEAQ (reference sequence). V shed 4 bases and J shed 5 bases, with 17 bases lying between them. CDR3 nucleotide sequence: TGTGCCAGCAGCTCCAGTTCTTCCTCGGGGACTGAAGCTTTCTTT. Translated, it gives CASSSSSSSGTEAFF.

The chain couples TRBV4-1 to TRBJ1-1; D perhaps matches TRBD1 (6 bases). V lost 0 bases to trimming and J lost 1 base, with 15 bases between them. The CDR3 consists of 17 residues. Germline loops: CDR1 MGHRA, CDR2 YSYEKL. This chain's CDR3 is CASSQDPMTGANTEAFF. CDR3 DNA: TGCGCCAGCAGCCAAGACCCTATGACAGGAGCGAACACTGAAGCTTTCTTT.

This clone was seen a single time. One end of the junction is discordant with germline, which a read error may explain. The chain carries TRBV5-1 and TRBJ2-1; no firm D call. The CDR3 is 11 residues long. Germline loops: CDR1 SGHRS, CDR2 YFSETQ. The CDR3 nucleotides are TGCGCCAGCAGCTTGTACCCCAATACAATCTTC. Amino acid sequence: CASSLYPNTIF.

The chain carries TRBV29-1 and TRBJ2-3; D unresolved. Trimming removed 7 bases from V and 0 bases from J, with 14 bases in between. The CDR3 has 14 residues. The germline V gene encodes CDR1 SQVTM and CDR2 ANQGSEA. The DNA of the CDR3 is TGCAGCGCCACGGCGCAGGAAAGCACAGATACGCAGTATTTT. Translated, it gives CSATAQESTDTQYF.

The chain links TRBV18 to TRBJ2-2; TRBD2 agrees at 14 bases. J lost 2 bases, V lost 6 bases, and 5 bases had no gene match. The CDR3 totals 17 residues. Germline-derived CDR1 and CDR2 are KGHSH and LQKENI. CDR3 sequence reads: CASSSGTSGRNTGELFF. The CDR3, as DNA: TGTGCCAGCTCGTCCGGGACTAGCGGGAGAAACACCGGGGAGCTGTTTTTT. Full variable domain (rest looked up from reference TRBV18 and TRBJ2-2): NAGVMQNPRHLVRRRGQEARLRCSPMKGHSHVYWYRQLPEEGLKFMVYLQKENIIDESGMPKERFSAEFPKEGPSILRIQQVVRGDSAAYFCASSSGTSGRNTGELFFGEGSRLTVL.

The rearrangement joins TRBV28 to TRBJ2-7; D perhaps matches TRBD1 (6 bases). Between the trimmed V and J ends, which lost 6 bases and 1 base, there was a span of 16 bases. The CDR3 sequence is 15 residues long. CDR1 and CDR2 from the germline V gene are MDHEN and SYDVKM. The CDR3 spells CASSHDRLLSYEQYF. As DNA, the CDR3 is TGTGCCAGCAGCCATGACAGGCTATTATCCTACGAGCAGTACTTC.

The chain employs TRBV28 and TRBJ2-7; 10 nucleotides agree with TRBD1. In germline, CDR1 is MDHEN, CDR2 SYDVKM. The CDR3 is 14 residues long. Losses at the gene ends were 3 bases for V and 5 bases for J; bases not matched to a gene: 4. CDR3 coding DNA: TGTGCCAGCAGTTTCCCGGACAGGGGGAACGAGCAGTACTTC. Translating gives CASSFPDRGNEQYF.

The CDR3 region is CASTDRTLNTEAFF. The CDR3 nucleotides read TGCGCCAGCACCGACAGGACTCTGAACACTGAAGCTTTCTTT. J is TRBJ1-1 and V is TRBV10-2; a possible D gene is TRBD1 (6 bases). CDR1 is WSHSY, CDR2 SAAADI, per germline. The CDR3 is 14 amino acids. V was trimmed by 7 bases and J by 0 bases, leaving 12 bases between them.

This CDR3 is CASSWREGLEQYF. In nucleotides, the CDR3 is TGTGCCAGCAGTTGGAGGGAAGGGCTCGAGCAGTACTTC. The chain carries TRBV27 and TRBJ2-7; D might be TRBD2 (6 bases). Trimming took off 4 bases at V and 6 bases at J, with 13 bases between the two ends. The CDR3 totals 13 residues. CDR1 MNHEY and CDR2 SMNVEV come from the germline V gene (reference sequence).

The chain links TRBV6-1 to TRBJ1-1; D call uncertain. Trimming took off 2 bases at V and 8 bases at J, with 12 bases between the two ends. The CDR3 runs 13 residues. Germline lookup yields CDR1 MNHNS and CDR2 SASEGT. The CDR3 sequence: CASSEIISLEAFF. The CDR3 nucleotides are TGTGCCAGCAGTGAAATAATTTCGTTAGAAGCTTTCTTT.

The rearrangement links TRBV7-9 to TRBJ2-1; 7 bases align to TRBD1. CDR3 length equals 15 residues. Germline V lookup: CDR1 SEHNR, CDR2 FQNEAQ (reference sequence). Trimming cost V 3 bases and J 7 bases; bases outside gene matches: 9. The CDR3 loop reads CASSFTGTVFNEQFF. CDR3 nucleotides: TGTGCCAGCAGCTTTACCGGGACAGTTTTTAATGAGCAGTTCTTC.

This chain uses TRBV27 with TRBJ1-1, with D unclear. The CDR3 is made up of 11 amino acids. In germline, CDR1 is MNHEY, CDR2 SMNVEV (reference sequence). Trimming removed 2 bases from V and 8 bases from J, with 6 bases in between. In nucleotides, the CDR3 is TGTGCCAGCAGTTTAGGAGGAGAAGCTTTCTTT. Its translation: CASSLGGEAFF.

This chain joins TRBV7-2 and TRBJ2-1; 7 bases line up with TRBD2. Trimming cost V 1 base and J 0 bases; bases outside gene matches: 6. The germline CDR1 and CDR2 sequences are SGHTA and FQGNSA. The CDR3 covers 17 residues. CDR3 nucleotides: TGTGCCAGCAGCTTAGGGCTAGCGGACGACTCCTACAATGAGCAGTTCTTC. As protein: CASSLGLADDSYNEQFF.